The rows below give T cell receptor beta chains drawn from one sample of a study of T cell responses to AZD1222 COVID-19 vaccine. The method was immunoSEQ multiplex PCR; TCRdb's version includes in-frame clones alone and lacks a portion of them. The profile shows about 150,000 clones, about 93% of them singletons. This material consisted of peripheral blood, taken 28 days after the second AZD1222 dose. The receptors derive from an adult who received the AZD1222 COVID-19 vaccine. CDR3s include the opening cysteine and the closing phenylalanine or tryptophan. The D gene is left open where the match is weak.

length,V,D,CDR3
14,TRBV5-1,-,CASSSGGLSYGYTF
14,TRBV6-5,-,CASSPRIANTEAFF
15,TRBV19,-,CASSPQGLGDTEAFF
18,TRBV9,TRBD2,CASSVDPVRAGVIYEQYF
14,TRBV5-1,-,CASSSGQNTGELFF
12,TRBV11-2,-,CASSVNSGELFF
13,TRBV18,-,CASSRLDPRGYTF
15,TRBV5-4,TRBD2,CASGVGSSNTGELFF
15,TRBV25-1,TRBD1,CASSGPGQGTYGYTF
15,TRBV11-3,-,CASSAGRLANNEQFF
16,TRBV14,-,CASSQDPGNPTYGYTF
15,TRBV10-1,TRBD2,CASRGTSGRPYEQYF
16,TRBV18,TRBD1,CASSPALAGGKETQYF
13,TRBV19,-,CASSPTQLETQYF
16,TRBV5-1,TRBD1,CASSLGGTGSNQPQHF
14,TRBV25-1,-,CASSKGLGGETQYF
14,TRBV10-2,-,CASSDAPANQPQHF
18,TRBV27,TRBD1,CASSRQGAGDSGNQPQHF
17,TRBV28,-,CASSLLSGTHPGDTQYF
17,TRBV9,-,CASSKEISVLDTGELFF
13,TRBV6-5,-,CAGTGNPQETQYF
15,TRBV3-1/TRBV3-2,TRBD2,CASSQGGSGRNEQFF
17,TRBV6-1,-,CASSEQRQASSGNTIYF
15,TRBV5-8,TRBD1,CASSWDREAIYEQYF
16,TRBV28,TRBD1,CASSLPGTGATGELFF
16,TRBV3-1/TRBV3-2,-,CASSQDPHTLTEKLFF
12,TRBV30,-,CAWSARSYGYTF
14,TRBV27,TRBD1,CASRDRGEYNEQFF
14,TRBV20-1,TRBD2,CSASPLADSYEQYF
14,TRBV10-3,TRBD2,CAISESSGTDTQYF
13,TRBV7-6,-,CASSKREVTEAFF
15,TRBV6-5,-,CASRASRGATYEQYF
14,TRBV2,TRBD2,CASTLLTSANEQFF
15,TRBV27,TRBD1,CASRVDRGTYNEQFF
13,TRBV10-3,TRBD1,CAITPDRGQGYTF